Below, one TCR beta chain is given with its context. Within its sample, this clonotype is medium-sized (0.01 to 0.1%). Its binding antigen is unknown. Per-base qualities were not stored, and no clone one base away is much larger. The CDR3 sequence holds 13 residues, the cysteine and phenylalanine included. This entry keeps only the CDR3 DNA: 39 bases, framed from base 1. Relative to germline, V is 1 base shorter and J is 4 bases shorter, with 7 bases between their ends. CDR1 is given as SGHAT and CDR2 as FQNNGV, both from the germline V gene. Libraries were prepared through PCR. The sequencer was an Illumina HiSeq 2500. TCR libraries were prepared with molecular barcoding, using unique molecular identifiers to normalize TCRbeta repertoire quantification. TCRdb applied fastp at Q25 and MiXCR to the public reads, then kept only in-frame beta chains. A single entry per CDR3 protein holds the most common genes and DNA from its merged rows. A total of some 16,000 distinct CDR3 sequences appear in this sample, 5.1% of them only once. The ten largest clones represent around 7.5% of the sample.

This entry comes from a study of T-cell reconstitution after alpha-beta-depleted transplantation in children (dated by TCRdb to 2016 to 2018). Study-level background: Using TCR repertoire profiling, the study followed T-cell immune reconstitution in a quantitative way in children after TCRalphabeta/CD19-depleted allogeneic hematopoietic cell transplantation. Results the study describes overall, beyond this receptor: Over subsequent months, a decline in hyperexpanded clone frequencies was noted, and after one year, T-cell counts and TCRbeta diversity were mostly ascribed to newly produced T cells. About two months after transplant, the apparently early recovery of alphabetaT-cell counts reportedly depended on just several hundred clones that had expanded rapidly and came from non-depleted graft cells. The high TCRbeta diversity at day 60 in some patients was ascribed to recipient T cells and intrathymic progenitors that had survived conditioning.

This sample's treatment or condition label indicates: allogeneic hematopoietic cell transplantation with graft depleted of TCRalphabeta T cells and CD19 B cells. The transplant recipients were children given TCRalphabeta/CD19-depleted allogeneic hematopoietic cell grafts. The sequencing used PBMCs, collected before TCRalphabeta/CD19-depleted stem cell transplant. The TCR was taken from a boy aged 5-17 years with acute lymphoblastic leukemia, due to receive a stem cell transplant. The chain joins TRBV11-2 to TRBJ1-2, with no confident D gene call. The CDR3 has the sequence CASSLGHRYGYTF. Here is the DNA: TGTGCCAGCAGCTTAGGTCACCGCTATGGCTACACCTTC.